This T cell receptor beta chain was found in a study of spatial heterogeneity in lung cancer (dated by TCRdb to the late 2010s). About the full investigation: More beta-chain than alpha-chain transcripts were consistently detected, likely reflecting higher beta-chain transcript abundance. In the raw uncorrected reads, each unique combination of TCR and UMI appeared more than ten times on average. In non-small cell lung cancer, the study made a quantitative comparison of TCR alpha and beta repertoires among multiple tumor regions, matched nontumor lung and blood. TCR repertoire features were related to nonsynonymous mutation counts determined by whole-exome sequencing of tumor tissue. Both alpha and beta chains were TCR-sequenced in samples taken at surgery, namely 220 tumor regions, 62 to 70 matched nontumor lung samples and roughly 56 PBMC samples. Points the paper makes about the study in general: Confirming at a functional level the hypothesis that regional TCRs recognize regional mutations was considered to require additional single-cell paired TCR alpha and beta sequencing. Ubiquitous expanded tumor TCRs were found in blood more often at tumor resection than at routine follow-up.

This clonotype was seen more than once but under ten times. The antigen it recognizes is unknown. Base qualities are missing; no much larger clone stands one base away. Library preparation was by 5' RACE. The data were produced on a NextSeq 500. In the TCR library protocol, a unique molecular identifier was attached to each TCR cDNA molecule so that PCR and sequencing errors could be corrected. On the study's bioinformatics: Decombinator tools were used for TCR identification, UMI-based error correction and CDR3 extraction. TCRs above a frequency of 2 per 1,000, corresponding to the top 1% of the tumor frequency distribution, were defined as expanded. Renyi diversity was computed with the R vegan package after each repertoire had been subsampled 100 times to 5,000 TCRs. CDR3 similarity networks were built from amino acid triplet string-kernel similarity, with CDR3s being connected when pairwise similarity was above 0.82. TCRdb passed the public sequencing reads through fastp at Q25 and MiXCR, retaining productive beta sequences. Entries are consolidated by CDR3 protein sequence, retaining the most common genes and DNA. TCRdb, not the authors, supplied the V and J calls. The sample includes more than 80,000 distinct CDR3 sequences, with approximately 12% observed a single time. The ten largest clones take up about two fifths of the sample.

Explained via the paper, the time point label denotes: sample taken at primary tumor resection. TCR sequencing used whole RNA extracted from tumor and nontumor lung tissue, or from cryopreserved PBMC samples, without cell sorting. Donors were 72 patients with early-stage, untreated non-small cell lung cancer from the lung TRACERx cohort. Patients were selected for TCR sequencing only if sufficient RNA was available from at least two tumor regions. Source: PBMCs, taken at surgery. This TCR was recovered from a male donor with early-stage non-small cell lung cancer.

In nucleotide form, the sequence is TGTGCCAGCGGCCCCCAAGATACGCAGTATTTT. Its protein product is CASGPQDTQYF. The rearrangement combines TRBV25-1 with TRBJ2-3, with no reliable assignment of the D segment. From the germline V gene, CDR1 is MGHDK and CDR2 is SYGVNS. The CDR3 sequence holds 11 residues, the cysteine and phenylalanine included. Kept here is only the CDR3 DNA, which spans 33 bases and is read in frame from base 1. V drops 8 bases and J drops 5 bases, leaving 8 bases in between.